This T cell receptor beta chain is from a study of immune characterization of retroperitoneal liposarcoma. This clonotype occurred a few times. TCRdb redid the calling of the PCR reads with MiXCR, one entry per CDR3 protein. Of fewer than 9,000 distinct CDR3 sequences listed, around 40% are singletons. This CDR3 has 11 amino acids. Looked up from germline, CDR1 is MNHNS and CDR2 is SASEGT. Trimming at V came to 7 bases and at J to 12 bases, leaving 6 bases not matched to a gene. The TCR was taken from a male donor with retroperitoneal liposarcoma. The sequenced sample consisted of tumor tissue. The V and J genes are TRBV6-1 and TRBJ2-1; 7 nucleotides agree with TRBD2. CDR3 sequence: CASTNAGVQFF. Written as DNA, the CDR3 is TGTGCCAGCACCAACGCGGGGGTGCAGTTCTTC.